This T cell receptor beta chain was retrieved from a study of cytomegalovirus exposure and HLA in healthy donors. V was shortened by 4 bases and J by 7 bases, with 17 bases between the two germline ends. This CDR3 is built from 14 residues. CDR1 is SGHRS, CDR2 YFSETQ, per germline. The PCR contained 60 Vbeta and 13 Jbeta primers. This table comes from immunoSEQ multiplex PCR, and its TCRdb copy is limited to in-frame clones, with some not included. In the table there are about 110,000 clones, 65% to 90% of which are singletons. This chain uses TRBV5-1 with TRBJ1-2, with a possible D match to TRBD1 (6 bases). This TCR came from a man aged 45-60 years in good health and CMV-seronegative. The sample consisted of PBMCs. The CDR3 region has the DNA TGCGCCAGCAGCCCAACAGCAGGGGCCGGTGGCTACACCTTC. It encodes CASSPTAGAGGYTF. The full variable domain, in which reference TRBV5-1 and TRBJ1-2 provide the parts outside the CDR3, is KAGVTQTPRYLIKTRGQQVTLSCSPISGHRSVSWYQQTPGQGLQFLFEYFSETQRNKGNFPGRFSGRQFSNSRSEMNVSTLELGDSALYLCASSPTAGAGGYTFGSGTRLTVV.